The rows below give T cell receptor beta chains drawn from one sample of a study of PD-1 blockade in classical Hodgkin lymphoma. Sequencing was performed with immunoSEQ multiplex PCR; in TCRdb, only in-frame clones are kept and a portion is missing. The data contain 98,000 or so clones, roughly nine tenths of them singletons. Source: peripheral blood mononuclear cells (PBMCs), taken before the second cycle of nivolumab. These receptors were obtained from a human donor with classical Hodgkin lymphoma. The CDR3 runs from the conserved cysteine through the conserved F or W. D genes are given only for firm matches. Size values are once, few and many counts, or a class for expanded clones, and some rows have none.

d_call clone_size j_call v_call cdr3_aa cdr3_nt
NA NA TRBJ1-1 TRBV27 CASLKGPPGDMNTEAFF TGTGCCAGTCTAAAGGGGCCGCCTGGGGACATGAACACTGAAGCTTTCTTT
NA NA TRBJ1-1 TRBV18 CTSSPRFGVRETEAFF TGTACCAGCTCACCACGATTCGGGGTCAGGGAGACTGAAGCTTTCTTT
TRBD1 NA TRBJ1-4 TRBV4-1 CASSQRMGTGVEKLFF TGCGCCAGCAGCCAAAGAATGGGGACAGGGGTTGAAAAACTGTTTTTT
NA NA TRBJ2-7 TRBV30 CAWSVRTGLFYEQYF TGTGCCTGGAGTGTACGGACTGGGCTGTTTTACGAGCAGTACTTC
NA NA TRBJ2-2 TRBV7-2 CASRPDTTGELFF TGTGCCAGCAGACCCGACACAACCGGGGAGCTGTTTTTT
NA NA TRBJ2-7 TRBV28 CATVTTDTYEQYF TGTGCCACCGTCACGACGGATACCTACGAGCAGTACTTC
TRBD2 NA TRBJ2-5 TRBV6-5 CASSLLAGGPRETQYF TGTGCCAGCAGTTTACTAGCGGGAGGGCCGAGAGAGACCCAGTACTTC
TRBD1 NA TRBJ2-7 TRBV5-4 CASSKPGQGRYEQYF TGTGCCAGCAGCAAACCGGGACAGGGTCGTTACGAGCAGTACTTC
TRBD2 NA TRBJ2-2 TRBV6-4 CASSAGGLNTGELFF TGTGCCAGCAGTGCGGGGGGTTTGAACACCGGGGAGCTGTTTTTT
NA NA TRBJ2-6 TRBV7-2 CASSPRRVGLDTGANVLTF TGTGCCAGCAGCCCACGCCGCGTGGGTCTTGACACTGGGGCCAACGTCCTGACTTTC
TRBD2 NA TRBJ2-1 TRBV6-6 CASSQGLAGGDEQFF TGTGCCAGCAGTCAGGGACTAGCGGGAGGCGATGAGCAGTTCTTC
TRBD1 NA TRBJ1-2 TRBV6-1 CASSDPAGTDFTYYYGYTF TGTGCCAGCAGTGACCCGGCTGGGACAGACTTCACCTATTACTATGGCTACACCTTC
NA NA TRBJ1-1 TRBV27 CASSLLGVNTEAFF TGTGCCAGCAGTTTACTCGGAGTGAACACTGAAGCTTTCTTT
TRBD1 NA TRBJ1-1 TRBV18 CASSSRTGMNTEAFF TGTGCCAGCTCATCACGGACAGGGATGAACACTGAAGCTTTCTTT
NA NA TRBJ1-1 TRBV30 CAWSVPTRGAFF TGTGCCTGGAGTGTACCGACCCGGGGGGCTTTCTTT
TRBD2 NA TRBJ2-7 TRBV7-9 CASSSLAGALEQYF TGTGCCAGCAGTTCACTAGCGGGCGCCTTGGAGCAGTACTTC
NA NA TRBJ2-7 TRBV27 CASSFDGGTYEQYF TGTGCCAGCAGTTTTGATGGCGGGACCTACGAGCAGTACTTC
NA NA TRBJ2-7 TRBV6-1 CASSEGGREQYF TGTGCCAGCAGTGAGGGTGGGCGCGAGCAGTACTTC
NA NA TRBJ1-1 TRBV5-4 CASGVGGRYTEAFF TGTGCCAGCGGAGTAGGGGGGAGGTACACTGAAGCTTTCTTT
NA NA TRBJ1-1 TRBV7-6 CASSQPGGEAFF TGTGCCAGCAGCCAACCGGGAGGTGAAGCTTTCTTT
TRBD1 NA TRBJ1-2 TRBV11-2 CASSSGQGRRNYGYTF TGTGCCAGCAGCTCAGGACAGGGGCGCCGTAACTATGGCTACACCTTC
TRBD1 NA TRBJ1-2 TRBV5-4 CASSFPGTGGYYGYTF TGTGCCAGCAGCTTCCCCGGGACAGGGGGTTACTATGGCTACACCTTC
NA NA TRBJ1-5 TRBV5-1 CASSLDGRNQPQHF TGCGCCAGCAGCTTGGATGGGCGCAATCAGCCCCAGCATTTT
NA NA TRBJ1-5 TRBV6-1 CASSDRNREWQPQHF TGTGCCAGCAGTGATCGGAACAGGGAATGGCAGCCCCAGCATTTT
TRBD2 NA TRBJ2-1 TRBV19 CASSPSGAQYNEQFF TGTGCCAGTAGCCCTAGCGGGGCCCAATACAATGAGCAGTTCTTC
NA NA TRBJ2-7 TRBV5-5 CASSRRGVAAGDYEQYF TGTGCCAGCAGCCGCCGAGGGGTCGCAGCGGGTGATTACGAGCAGTACTTC
NA NA TRBJ1-3 TRBV19 CASGQVSGNTIYF TGTGCCAGCGGGCAAGTGTCTGGAAACACCATATATTTT
NA few TRBJ2-3 TRBV18 CASSPRRDTDTQYF TGTGCCAGCTCACCTAGACGGGACACAGATACGCAGTATTTT
NA few TRBJ2-5 TRBV11-2 CASSLVYQETQYF TGTGCCAGCAGCTTAGTGTACCAAGAGACCCAGTACTTC
TRBD2 NA TRBJ2-7 TRBV15 CATSSGGSRLAGEGEQYF TGTGCCACCAGCAGTGGAGGAAGTAGACTAGCGGGAGAAGGGGAGCAGTACTTC
TRBD1 medium-sized TRBJ1-2 TRBV4-2 CASSQDQPGGSYGYTF TGTGCCAGCAGCCAAGATCAGCCAGGGGGCTCCTATGGCTACACCTTC
NA NA TRBJ2-3 TRBV7-6 CASSLGGRVPTDTQYF TGTGCCAGCAGCTTAGGTGGAAGGGTACCCACAGATACGCAGTATTTT
NA NA TRBJ1-1 TRBV4-1 CASSQEGVWTEAFF TGCGCCAGCAGCCAAGAAGGGGTTTGGACTGAAGCTTTCTTT
TRBD1 NA TRBJ1-5 TRBV30 CAWTDGQGYSNQPQHF TGTGCCTGGACGGACGGACAGGGATATAGCAATCAGCCCCAGCATTTT
NA NA TRBJ1-1 TRBV1 CTGGSAVAFF TGCACCGGAGGGTCTGCCGTAGCTTTCTTT
NA few TRBJ1-4 TRBV21-1 CASSTGKKLFF TGTGCCAGCAGCACAGGGAAAAAACTGTTTTTT
NA once TRBJ1-3 TRBV10-3 CAISDGRRGNTIYF TGTGCCATCAGTGACGGGCGCAGGGGAAACACCATATATTTT
NA NA TRBJ1-2 TRBV6-5 CASSGWPTYGYTF TGTGCCAGCAGTGGCTGGCCTACCTATGGCTACACCTTC
NA once TRBJ2-1 TRBV9 CASSVGDSPSYNEQFF TGTGCCAGCAGCGTAGGAGACTCTCCCTCCTACAATGAGCAGTTCTTC
NA NA TRBJ2-1 TRBV5-6 CASSFLGSEQFF TGTGCCAGCAGCTTCCTCGGGAGTGAGCAGTTCTTC
NA once TRBJ2-3 TRBV30 CAWSGRGTDTQYF TGTGCCTGGAGTGGCAGAGGCACAGATACGCAGTATTTT
NA NA TRBJ2-1 TRBV4-1 CASSDRLTDNEQFF TGCGCCAGCAGCGATCGTCTTACAGACAATGAGCAGTTCTTC
NA NA TRBJ2-3 TRBV9 CASSPGPEDTQYF TGTGCCAGCAGCCCCGGACCGGAGGATACGCAGTATTTT
NA NA TRBJ1-4 TRBV9 CASSVRDGNEKLFF TGTGCCAGCAGTGTACGGGACGGAAATGAAAAACTGTTTTTT
NA NA TRBJ1-1 TRBV29-1 CSAARKGAEAFF TGCAGCGCTGCCCGGAAAGGGGCTGAAGCTTTCTTT
NA NA TRBJ1-3 TRBV6-1 CASSAIYGVVINTIYF TGTGCCAGCAGTGCCATTTATGGGGTCGTGATTAACACCATATATTTT
NA once TRBJ1-5 TRBV2 CASKGQWSNQPQHF TGTGCCAGCAAAGGACAGTGGAGCAATCAGCCCCAGCATTTT
NA NA TRBJ2-7 TRBV7-8 CASSSWLKTGTYEQYF TGTGCCAGCAGCTCCTGGCTCAAAACGGGAACCTACGAGCAGTACTTC
NA NA TRBJ2-7 TRBV5-1 CASSLEGYEQYF TGCGCCAGCAGCTTGGAGGGCTACGAGCAGTACTTC
NA NA TRBJ1-3 TRBV4-3 CASSDASGNTIYF TGCGCCAGCAGCGACGCCTCTGGAAACACCATATATTTT
TRBD2 NA TRBJ2-4 TRBV10-3 CAISGRGLAEGRNIQYF TGTGCCATCAGTGGCCGAGGGCTAGCGGAGGGGAGAAACATTCAGTACTTC
TRBD1 NA TRBJ1-1 TRBV28 CASSIPGTDMNTEAFF TGTGCCAGCAGCATTCCCGGGACAGATATGAACACTGAAGCTTTCTTT
NA NA TRBJ2-7 TRBV20-1 CSAKGPYEQYF TGCAGTGCTAAGGGCCCGTACGAGCAGTACTTC
NA NA TRBJ1-1 TRBV14 CASSIMMHTEAFF TGTGCCAGCAGCATTATGATGCACACTGAAGCTTTCTTT
NA few TRBJ2-1 TRBV6-6 CASSPGRNEQFF TGTGCCAGCAGTCCCGGACGGAATGAGCAGTTCTTC
NA NA TRBJ2-4 TRBV5-8 CASSLMEGIQYF TGTGCCAGCAGCTTGATGGAGGGCATTCAGTACTTC
NA NA TRBJ2-1 TRBV7-2 CASSSDYGSGNEQFF TGTGCCAGCAGCTCCGACTACGGTTCGGGCAATGAGCAGTTCTTC
NA NA TRBJ1-5 TRBV21-1 CASSKGRGQVGNQPQHF TGTGCCAGCAGCAAAGGGAGGGGACAGGTCGGCAATCAGCCCCAGCATTTT
TRBD1 NA TRBJ1-1 TRBV11-3 CASGRQGGEAFF TGTGCCAGCGGTAGACAGGGTGGTGAAGCTTTCTTT